The 5 T cell receptor beta chains reported below all come from one sample, sequenced in a study of blood T cells in healthy people across ages. For the second PCR, which ran for about 7 to 12 cycles, a sample-barcoded 5' primer and a J-beta primer mix were used. One entry per CDR3 protein results from TCRdb running MiXCR on the 5' RACE reads. The profile shows roughly 1,700,000 distinct CDR3 sequences, 28% of them singletons. The specimen was blood. Receptors were obtained from a woman aged 30 to 39 in good health.

This clonotype appeared many times. The chain uses TRBV7-3 and TRBJ2-5; D is perhaps TRBD1 or TRBD2 (6 bases each). Germline CDR1 reads SGHTA; CDR2 reads FQGTGA. This CDR3 region has 15 residues. V was cut by 7 bases and J by 5 bases, with 20 bases left in between. The CDR3 loop is CASTAIGGLRETQYF. CDR3 nucleotides: TGTGCCAGCACTGCTATCGGGGGCCTCAGGGAGACCCAGTACTTC.

The chain has TRBV5-1 and TRBJ2-1, with 8 bases fitting TRBD1. The CDR3 sequence is 15 residues long. CDR1 and CDR2 from the germline V gene are SGHRS and YFSETQ. V trimming: 2 bases; J trimming: 8 bases; junction bases outside the gene matches: 9. CDR3 region: CASSLLQGESDEQFF. CDR3 nucleotides: TGCGCCAGCAGCTTACTACAGGGGGAATCCGATGAGCAGTTCTTC.

On this clonotype: Its ends do not fully match the called genes, so a read error is possible. V and J are TRBV5-1 and TRBJ1-6, with TRBD1 matching over 7 bases. The CDR3 extends over 16 amino acids. Per the germline V gene, CDR1 is SGHRS and CDR2 is YFSETQ. CDR3 sequence: CASSLGDSSANSPPHF. CDR3 coding DNA: TGCGCCAGCAGCTTGGGGGACAGCTCTGCAAATTCACCCCCCCACTTT.

This chain joins TRBV18 and TRBJ1-1, with D perhaps TRBD1 (5 bases). CDR1 is KGHSH and CDR2 is LQKENI in the germline V gene. V dropped 6 bases and J dropped 3 bases, with 17 bases sitting between them. The CDR3 is 15 amino acids. CDR3 coding DNA: TGTGCCAGCTCTCTCCAGGGTGGGGCTTACACTGAAGCTTTCTTT. It codes for CASSLQGGAYTEAFF.

This clonotype was recorded a few times. The V call is TRBV5-1, the J call TRBJ2-7, with D possibly matching TRBD2 (5 bases). Trimming removed 2 bases from V and 7 bases from J, with 16 bases in between. The CDR3 is 14 amino acids. Germline assignment: CDR1 SGHRS and CDR2 YFSETQ. The CDR3 sequence is CASSLALGPGEQYF. The CDR3 DNA sequence: TGCGCCAGCAGCTTAGCCTTGGGCCCGGGGGAGCAGTACTTC. Filled out from reference TRBV5-1 and TRBJ2-7, the complete variable domain reads KAGVTQTPRYLIKTRGQQVTLSCSPISGHRSVSWYQQTPGQGLQFLFEYFSETQRNKGNFPGRFSGRQFSNSRSEMNVSTLELGDSALYLCASSLALGPGEQYFGPGTRLTVT.